Below, 26 T cell receptor beta chains from the same sample are listed, as sequenced in a study of T cells after yellow fever vaccination. In TCRdb, the 5' RACE reads were re-called with MiXCR into one record per CDR3 protein. The table includes about 550,000 distinct CDR3 sequences, about 19% detected once. Sequenced material: PBMCs, taken 15 days after the yellow fever booster vaccination. The receptors derive from a man younger than 40 who received the YFV17D yellow fever vaccine.

There are a few counts of this clonotype. J is TRBJ2-1 and V is TRBV7-2; no clear D gene. Germline CDR1 is SGHTA and CDR2 is FQGNSA. This CDR3 has 13 residues. V was shortened by 5 bases and J by 13 bases, with 18 bases between the two germline ends. The CDR3 nucleotides are TGTGCCAGCAGCCCCTCTCTCACTGGCGGCCAGTTCTTC. Its protein product is CASSPSLTGGQFF.

The rearrangement links TRBV20-1 to TRBJ2-1; 8 nucleotides line up with TRBD2. Per the germline V gene, CDR1 is DFQATT and CDR2 is SNEGSKA (reference sequence). V gave up 3 bases and J gave up 7 bases; unmatched junction bases: 8. CDR3 length: 14 amino acids. The CDR3 is CSASRGGGKNEQFF. For the CDR3, the DNA is TGCAGTGCTAGCCGGGGGGGGGGCAAGAATGAGCAGTTCTTC.

The rearrangement uses TRBV7-3 and TRBJ2-3; the match to TRBD2 covers 12 bases. This CDR3 comprises 18 residues. The V segment lost 1 base and the J segment 4 bases; nucleotides outside the gene matches: 9. Germline assignment: CDR1 SGHTA and CDR2 FQGTGA. The CDR3 DNA follows: TGTGCCAGCAGCTTAATGGCTAGCGGGAGGGCCGGGTCAGATACGCAGTATTTT. As protein: CASSLMASGRAGSDTQYF.

The rearrangement uses TRBV6-1 and TRBJ2-3; TRBD1 matches 7 bases. V lost 8 bases and J lost 3; bases outside the gene matches: 5. CDR1 is MNHNS and CDR2 is SASEGT in the germline V gene. The length of the CDR3 is 13 residues. CDR3 in DNA: TGTGCCAGCCGACAGGGAAGGACAGATACGCAGTATTTT. Encoded protein: CASRQGRTDTQYF.

This clonotype was found a few times. The chain combines TRBV2 with TRBJ2-2; weak D call: TRBD1 (5 bases). The CDR3 runs to 13 residues. From germline, CDR1 is SNHLY and CDR2 FYNNEI. Trimming stripped 7 bases from V and 8 bases from J, with 14 bases between. In nucleotides, the CDR3 is TGTGCCAGCACCCTAACAGGAGTTGGGGAGCTGTTTTTT. It codes for CASTLTGVGELFF.

As to this clonotype: Its ends do not fully match the called genes, so a read error is possible. The V and J genes are TRBV7-9 and TRBJ2-1, with 11 bases fitting TRBD2. The CDR3 runs 17 residues. Germline-derived CDR1 and CDR2 are SEHNR and FQNEAQ (reference sequence). In nucleotides, the CDR3 is TGTTCCAGCAGCCCACTAGCGGGAGTTTCCTCCTACAATGAGCAGTTCTTC. The encoded protein is CSSSPLAGVSSYNEQFF. Full variable domain (outside the CDR3, taken from reference TRBV7-9 and TRBJ2-1): DTGVSQNPRHKITKRGQNVTFRCDPISEHNRLYWYRQTLGQGPEFLTYFQNEAQLEKSRLLSDRFSAERPKGSFSTLEIQRTEQGDSAMYLCSSSPLAGVSSYNEQFFGPGTRLTVL.

This chain joins TRBV6-5 and TRBJ2-4, with 8 bases lining up with TRBD2. The V gene end was trimmed by 1 base and the J gene end by 7 bases; junction bases not matched to a gene: 9. The CDR3 loop spans 16 amino acids. Germline loops: CDR1 MNHEY, CDR2 SVGAGI. The CDR3 DNA sequence: TGTGCCAGCAGTTACTACAGACAGACGGGGGGGAACATTCAGTACTTC. It yields the protein CASSYYRQTGGNIQYF.

The rearrangement links TRBV7-2 to TRBJ2-3; D perhaps matches TRBD2 (6 bases). Germline CDR1 and CDR2: SGHTA and FQGNSA. Trimming removed 6 bases from V and 0 bases from J, with 10 bases in between. The CDR3 sequence is 14 residues long. CDR3 loop: CASRHAGSTDTQYF. The DNA of the CDR3 is TGTGCCAGCAGGCATGCGGGGAGCACAGATACGCAGTATTTT.

This chain connects TRBV20-1 to TRBJ2-7, with D perhaps matching TRBD2 (6 bases). Germline V CDR1 and CDR2: DFQATT, SNEGSKA (reference sequence). The V end was cut by 3 bases, the J end by 4 bases, with 10 bases between. The CDR3 has 12 residues. This chain's CDR3 is CSARWGDYEQYF. The CDR3 nucleotides read TGCAGTGCTAGGTGGGGGGATTACGAGCAGTACTTC.

The chain combines TRBV7-8 with TRBJ1-2; TRBD1 is a possible D gene (5 bases). Between the trimmed V and J ends, which lost 7 bases and 4 bases, there was a span of 22 bases. There are 16 residues in the CDR3. Germline CDR1 reads SGHVS; CDR2 reads FQNEAQ. The DNA for the CDR3 is TGTGCCAGCACCCCTGAGCAAGGGGTCGACTTCTATGGCTACACCTTC. Protein product: CASTPEQGVDFYGYTF.

V and J are TRBV20-1 and TRBJ2-7, with a weak D call TRBD1 (5 bases). CDR1 and CDR2 from the germline V gene are DFQATT and SNEGSKA (reference sequence). V lost 3 bases and J 2 bases, leaving 11 bases between the germline ends. CDR3 length: 13 amino acids. The CDR3 DNA reads TGCAGTGCTAGTAGGGGTAAACCCTACGAGCAGTACTTC. Its protein is CSASRGKPYEQYF.

This clonotype has just a few counts. The genes are TRBV21-1 and TRBJ2-5; the DNA was not used to check the table's D call, TRBD1. TRBV21-1 is given as a pseudogene. The CDR3 runs to 16 residues. CDR3 DNA sequence: TGTGCCAGCACGGGGCCGGGACAGGGGGTCCAAGAGACCCAGTACTTC. It encodes CASTGPGQGVQETQYF.

The rearrangement uses TRBV18 and TRBJ1-1; tentatively, D is TRBD1 (5 bases). Trimming removed 8 bases from V and 7 bases from J, with 17 bases in between. The CDR3 is 13 residues long. Germline V lookup: CDR1 KGHSH, CDR2 LQKENI. The DNA of the CDR3 is TGTGCCAGCGCAGACGGGACTTTGAGTGAAGCTTTCTTT. Amino acids: CASADGTLSEAFF.

This clonotype has more than one count but fewer than ten. The chain employs TRBV5-6 and TRBJ2-4, with TRBD1 matching over 9 bases. Per germline, CDR1 SGHDT and CDR2 YYEEEE. The CDR3 contains 14 residues. V dropped 2 bases and J dropped 5; count of bases not matched to a gene: 2. This CDR3 reads CASSFGTGQNIQYF. The DNA of the CDR3 is TGTGCCAGCAGCTTTGGGACAGGGCAAAACATTCAGTACTTC.

The rearrangement uses TRBV7-6 and TRBJ2-3; D call uncertain. Germline CDR1 and CDR2: SGHVS and FNYEAQ. Between the trimmed V and J ends, which lost 6 bases and 6 bases, there was a span of 19 bases. The CDR3 spans 15 residues. The CDR3 DNA reads as TGTGCCAGCAGGCCCCCGGCACCCCCCCCTGATACGCAGTATTTT. Translation gives CASRPPAPPPDTQYF.

The chain has TRBV12-3 or TRBV12-4 and TRBJ2-2; possible D gene TRBD1, 6 bases. V was trimmed by 3 bases and J by 3 bases, leaving 14 bases between them. This CDR3 is 16 amino acids long. Here the CDR3 DNA reads TGTGCCAGCAGTTTCAGGGGAGCCCGCGACACCGGGGAGCTGTTTTTT. It encodes CASSFRGARDTGELFF.

The chain has TRBV5-1 and TRBJ2-7; 14 bases agree with TRBD2. V was clipped by 4 bases and J by 6 bases; unmatched bases: 9. Per germline, CDR1 SGHRS and CDR2 YFSETQ. This CDR3 spans 16 amino acids. CDR3 region: CASSPGTSGRVGEQYF. The CDR3 nucleotides read TGCGCCAGCAGCCCGGGGACTAGCGGGAGAGTAGGCGAGCAGTACTTC. Full variable domain (outside the CDR3, taken from reference TRBV5-1 and TRBJ2-7): KAGVTQTPRYLIKTRGQQVTLSCSPISGHRSVSWYQQTPGQGLQFLFEYFSETQRNKGNFPGRFSGRQFSNSRSEMNVSTLELGDSALYLCASSPGTSGRVGEQYFGPGTRLTVT.

This clonotype has a handful of counts. The chain is built from TRBV6-2 or TRBV6-3 and TRBJ2-1; 10 bases agree with TRBD1. Germline V lookup: CDR1 MNHEY, CDR2 SVGEGT. Germline trimming cut 6 bases from V and 10 bases from J; bases unmatched to any gene: 0. The CDR3 has 11 amino acids. The CDR3 region has the DNA TGTGCCAGCAGGACAGGGGGCGAGCAGTTCTTC. This gives the protein CASRTGGEQFF.

This clonotype was seen repeatedly, ten times or more. The chain has TRBV7-9 and TRBJ2-5, with 7 bases identical to TRBD1. The junction had 5 bases not matched to a gene; V was cut back by 6 bases and J by 4 bases. The V gene's germline CDR1 is SEHNR and CDR2 FQNEAQ (reference sequence). This CDR3 contains 13 residues. The CDR3, as DNA: TGTGCCAGCAGTCCGACAGGGTTAGAGACCCAGTACTTC. Translating it yields CASSPTGLETQYF.

Of note for this clonotype: The junction departs from germline at one end; a sequencing error may be responsible. The chain carries TRBV6-4 and TRBJ2-1, with D hard to call. This CDR3 region has 13 residues. Germline CDR1 MRHNA, CDR2 SNTAGT. The CDR3 sequence is CAGSDFVGNEQFF. CDR3 DNA sequence: TGTGCCGGCAGTGACTTTGTGGGCAATGAGCAGTTCTTC.

The chain recombines TRBV5-6 with TRBJ2-7; TRBD2 might be the D (5 bases). Trimming shortened V by 9 bases and J by 3 bases, and 19 bases separated the two germline ends. This CDR3 is 14 amino acids long. Germline-derived CDR1 and CDR2 are SGHDT and YYEEEE. The CDR3 DNA reads TGTGCCACCTCAGGCGGGTATGGAGGCTACGAGCAGTACTTC. Translation: CATSGGYGGYEQYF. Based on the CDR3 plus reference TRBV5-6 and TRBJ2-7, the full variable domain is DAGVTQSPTHLIKTRGQQVTLRCSPKSGHDTVSWYQQALGQGPQFIFQYYEEEERQRGNFPDRFSGHQFPNYSSELNVNALLLGDSALYLCATSGGYGGYEQYFGPGTRLTVT.

The genes are TRBV7-8 and TRBJ1-2; D not certain. Trimming removed 1 base from V and 7 bases from J, with 10 bases in between. CDR1 and CDR2 (germline): SGHVS, FQNEAQ. The length of the CDR3 is 13 residues. CDR3 nucleotide sequence: TGTGCCAGCAGCTTAGAAGGTTCTGGTGGCTACACCTTC. It codes for CASSLEGSGGYTF. The entire variable domain, with the rest obtained from reference TRBV7-8 and TRBJ1-2, is as follows: GAGVSQSPRYKVAKRGQDVALRCDPISGHVSLFWYQQALGQGPEFLTYFQNEAQLDKSGLPSDRFFAERPEGSVSTLKIQRTQQEDSAVYLCASSLEGSGGYTFGSGTRLTVV.

The chain combines TRBV7-2 with TRBJ2-2; no clear D. The CDR3 is 12 amino acids. V was cut by 3 bases and J by 6 bases, with 5 bases left in between. The V gene's germline CDR1 is SGHTA and CDR2 FQGNSA. CDR3 residues: CASSFPAGELFF. The CDR3 DNA reads TGTGCCAGCAGCTTCCCAGCCGGGGAGCTGTTTTTT. The whole variable domain, filled in from reference TRBV7-2 and TRBJ2-2, reads GAGVSQSPSNKVTEKGKDVELRCDPISGHTALYWYRQSLGQGLEFLIYFQGNSAPDKSGLPSDRFSAERTGGSVSTLTIQRTQQEDSAVYLCASSFPAGELFFGEGSRLTVL.

This chain uses TRBV5-1 with TRBJ2-3, with D possibly TRBD2 on 5 matching bases. This CDR3 contains 14 residues. Germline V gene lookup returns CDR1 SGHRS and CDR2 YFSETQ. The germline V and J ends were trimmed by 7 bases and 4 bases, with 16 bases remaining between them. CDR3 amino acids: CASGQGRVADTQYF. In DNA, the CDR3 is TGCGCCAGCGGCCAAGGGAGAGTCGCAGATACGCAGTATTTT.

The chain joins TRBV7-2 to TRBJ2-3; the D is unclear. Germline V gene data show CDR1 as SGHTA and CDR2 as FQGNSA. V was pared by 5 bases and J by 0 bases, with 9 bases between. This CDR3 has 14 residues. CDR3 sequence reads: CASSPRSSTDTQYF. The CDR3 nucleotides read TGTGCCAGCAGCCCACGATCAAGCACAGATACGCAGTATTTT.

This clonotype was found a few times. The CDR3 DNA sequence: TGTGCCAGCAGCTTTGACTCACCCCTCCACTTT. It yields the protein CASSFDSPLHF. This chain uses TRBV7-8 with TRBJ1-6; D not resolved. V was trimmed by 3 bases and J by 10 bases, leaving 4 bases between them. The CDR3 length is 11 residues. The germline V gene encodes CDR1 SGHVS and CDR2 FQNEAQ.